These 14 T cell receptor beta chains came from one sample sequenced in a study of T cells of healthy individuals. TCRdb processed the 5' RACE reads anew with MiXCR; each CDR3 protein has one entry. The sample includes under 70,000 distinct CDR3 sequences, roughly 14% of them seen just once. These receptors all come from a human donor in good health.

This clonotype was seen a few times. The V and J genes are TRBV24-1 and TRBJ2-1; a possible D gene is TRBD2 (6 bases). V was trimmed by 3 bases and J by 11 bases, leaving 10 bases between them. Per the germline V gene, CDR1 is KGHDR and CDR2 is SFDVKD. This CDR3 is built from 12 residues. The CDR3 DNA follows: TGTGCCACCAGTGATCCGGGGGTTCAGCAGTTCTTC. Encoded protein: CATSDPGVQQFF.

The J gene is TRBJ2-3, the V gene TRBV3-1; D is undetermined. V dropped 4 bases and J dropped 4 bases, with 9 bases sitting between them. The CDR3 length is 13 residues. Per germline, CDR1 LGHDT and CDR2 YNNKEL (reference sequence). CDR3 loop: CASSRFIADTQYF. Here the CDR3 DNA reads TGTGCCAGCAGCCGATTCATAGCAGATACGCAGTATTTT.

V gene TRBV30 combines with J gene TRBJ2-7, with 9 positions matching TRBD2. CDR1 GTSNPN and CDR2 SVGIG come from the germline V gene (reference sequence). V shed 3 bases, J shed 3 bases, and the junction held 6 bases outside the gene matches. The CDR3 length is 14 residues. CDR3 residues: CAWRGAGGFYEQYF. In DNA, the CDR3 is TGTGCCTGGAGAGGAGCGGGGGGTTTCTACGAGCAGTACTTC.

This clonotype was recorded many times. The chain combines TRBV25-1 with TRBJ1-6; 7 bases are shared with TRBD1. The length of the CDR3 is 14 residues. With 3 bases clipped from V and 9 bases from J, the junction kept 5 bases outside the gene matches. CDR1 is MGHDK, CDR2 SYGVNS, per germline. CDR3 sequence: CASSDAGGGSPLHF. CDR3 bases: TGTGCCAGCAGTGACGCAGGGGGTGGTTCACCCCTCCACTTT. Supplemented by reference TRBV25-1 and TRBJ1-6, the full variable domain reads EADIYQTPRYLVIGTGKKITLECSQTMGHDKMYWYQQDPGMELHLIHYSYGVNSTEKGDLSSESTVSRIRTEHFPLTLESARPSHTSQYLCASSDAGGGSPLHFGNGTRLTVT.

This clonotype was counted many times. CDR3 loop: CSAIRQENTEAFF. As DNA, the CDR3 is TGCAGTGCTATCAGACAGGAGAACACTGAAGCTTTCTTT. This rearrangement joins TRBV20-1 to TRBJ1-1; the D gene is possibly TRBD1 (6 bases). The V end was cut by 4 bases, the J end by 1 base, with 10 bases between. The CDR3 is made up of 13 amino acids. Germline V gene sequence: CDR1 DFQATT, CDR2 SNEGSKA (reference sequence).

This clonotype was observed a few times. This chain joins TRBV10-3 and TRBJ2-3; TRBD2 agrees at 10 bases. The CDR3 covers 20 residues. The V and J ends lost 2 bases and 2 bases, in that order; junction bases with no gene match: 16. CDR1 and CDR2 from the germline V gene are ENHRY and SYGVKD. DNA for the CDR3: TGTGCCATCAGTGAGCCCTATGCGGGTTCTAGCGGGGGCTTCACAGATACGCAGTATTTT. Translating it yields CAISEPYAGSSGGFTDTQYF.

In this sample, this clonotype turned up many times. The chain couples TRBV18 to TRBJ1-1; tentatively, D is TRBD1 (5 bases). The CDR3 has 15 residues. V was trimmed by 6 bases and J by 0 bases, leaving 14 bases between them. Germline values: CDR1 KGHSH, CDR2 LQKENI. The CDR3 region is CASSTAGTVNTEAFF. CDR3 bases: TGTGCCAGCTCGACTGCCGGGACGGTGAACACTGAAGCTTTCTTT.

This chain links TRBV10-1 with TRBJ2-7, with 10 bases fitting TRBD2. J gave up 4 bases and V 3 bases, and 6 bases lay outside the gene matches. Per germline, CDR1 WNHNN and CDR2 SYGVQD (reference sequence). The CDR3 spans 15 residues. The CDR3 coding sequence is TGCGCCAGCAGTGAAGCGGTTAGCGGGAGGTACGAGCAGTACTTC. Its translation: CASSEAVSGRYEQYF.

The table lists this clonotype with many counts. The gene calls are TRBV5-4 and TRBJ1-1; TRBD1 is a possible D gene (6 bases). The CDR3 contains 12 residues. Germline V gene data show CDR1 as SGHNT and CDR2 as YYREEE (reference sequence). Between the trimmed V and J ends, which lost 0 bases and 8 bases, there was a span of 8 bases. The CDR3 loop reads CASSLVQGEAFF. The CDR3 nucleotides are TGTGCCAGCAGCTTGGTTCAGGGGGAAGCTTTCTTT.

The chain combines TRBV7-2 with TRBJ1-1, with TRBD1 as a possible D gene (5 bases). Deletions cut 6 bases from V and 5 bases from J, with 19 bases between. Germline assignment: CDR1 SGHTA and CDR2 FQGNSA. The CDR3 has 15 amino acids. The CDR3 coding sequence is TGTGCCAGCAGTTCCCAAGGACAAGTAAGAACTGAAGCTTTCTTT. This encodes CASSSQGQVRTEAFF.

The rearrangement joins TRBV7-2 to TRBJ2-2; D unclear. V lost 1 base and J lost 5, with 5 bases in between. From germline, CDR1 is SGHTA and CDR2 FQGNSA. The CDR3 runs 13 residues. CDR3 DNA: TGTGCCAGCAGCTTAGATGCTACCGGGGAGCTGTTTTTT. Translation: CASSLDATGELFF.

This clonotype was detected a few times. The V gene is TRBV20-1, the J gene TRBJ2-3, with a weak D call TRBD2 (7 bases). CDR1 is DFQATT, CDR2 SNEGSKA, per germline (reference sequence). V lost 5 bases, J lost 1 base, and 13 bases lay in between. The CDR3 sequence is 14 residues long. CDR3 nucleotide sequence: TGCAGTGCTCCTGGGGGGGGGCGCACAGATACGCAGTATTTT. It translates to CSAPGGGRTDTQYF.

The chain carries TRBV12-3 or TRBV12-4 and TRBJ2-5, with 7 nucleotides matching TRBD1. With 6 bases clipped from V and 5 bases from J, the junction kept 3 bases outside the gene matches. The CDR3 extends over 12 amino acids. The chain's CDR3 is CASRQGWETQYF. As DNA, the CDR3 is TGTGCCAGCAGACAGGGGTGGGAGACCCAGTACTTC.

The CDR3 reads CASSLALGWEQYF. The CDR3 DNA sequence: TGTGCCAGCAGCTTAGCGCTAGGGTGGGAGCAGTACTTC. The chain combines TRBV7-9 with TRBJ2-7; D is undetermined. The CDR3 is 13 residues long. Germline-derived CDR1 and CDR2 are SEHNR and FQNEAQ (reference sequence). V shed 0 bases and J shed 7 bases, with 10 bases lying between them.